This T cell receptor (beta chain) was identified during a study of early T cells in non-severe SARS-CoV-2 infection. Across the whole study: Bulk RNA taken from unsorted whole blood was sequenced, leaving chains unpaired.

This clonotype was recorded a few times. Its matching antigen is unknown. This CDR3 contains 15 residues. The V gene lost 0 bases and the J gene lost 2 bases, with 8 bases spanning the gap. The germline CDR1 and CDR2 sequences are MRHNA and SNTAGT. Findings of the study overall: Matching against VDJdb likely underestimated virus-specific expansions, favoring anti-spike CD8.

The protocol attached unique molecular identifiers to individual cDNA molecules. TCRdb reanalysed the 5' RACE reads using MiXCR and keeps one entry per CDR3 protein. The sample records 50,000 to 75,000 distinct CDR3 sequences, 9.5% to 15% being singletons. The TCR was taken from an adult who was a healthcare worker with PCR-confirmed SARS-CoV-2 infection or an uninfected control (not recorded which). The donor label of this sample is uncertain. The sequences come from whole blood, collected at baseline. The chain has TRBV6-4 and TRBJ2-1; D is ambiguous. CDR3: CASSDSMVPYNEQFF. CDR3 sequence (DNA): TGTGCCAGCAGTGACTCTATGGTCCCCTACAATGAGCAGTTCTTC.